Listed here is a single TCR beta chain. With 3 bases clipped from V and 5 bases from J, the junction kept 5 bases outside the gene matches. CDR3 length equals 15 residues. Germline V CDR1 and CDR2: SGHTA, FQGNSA. Using immunoSEQ multiplex PCR, the repertoire was profiled, and TCRdb retains in-frame clones only, with some absent. Of around 95,000 clones in the sample, approximately 90% were seen once. This sample is part of a study of T cell responses to AZD1222 COVID-19 vaccine. This sample comprised peripheral blood, obtained on day 0 of AZD1222 vaccination. The source is an adult in good health. The rearrangement joins TRBV7-2 to TRBJ2-5; 11 positions agree with TRBD2. The CDR3: CASSFSGRAGETQYF. The CDR3 DNA sequence: TGTGCCAGCAGCTTTAGCGGGAGGGCCGGGGAGACCCAGTACTTC.